These 22 T cell receptor beta chains share one sample of origin, sequenced in a study of T-cell reconstitution after alpha-beta-depleted transplantation in children. Unique molecular identifiers featured in how the TCRbeta library was prepared. TCRdb analysed the PCR reads with MiXCR anew, one entry per CDR3 protein. This table has 530,000 or so distinct CDR3 sequences, more than 20% appearing once. The specimen comprised PBMCs, sampled before TCRalphabeta/CD19-depleted stem cell transplant. These receptors came from a boy under two years old with Wiskott-Aldrich syndrome, due to receive a stem cell transplant.

This chain links TRBV10-3 with TRBJ1-6; D perhaps matches TRBD1 (5 bases). CDR3 length: 16 residues. Germline V gene data show CDR1 as ENHRY and CDR2 as SYGVKD. Trimming removed 3 bases from V and 8 bases from J, with 17 bases in between. This CDR3 reads CAISDSTRGGDSPLHF. DNA of the CDR3: TGTGCCATCAGTGACTCAACGCGGGGAGGGGATTCACCCCTCCACTTT.

The chain joins TRBV5-1 to TRBJ2-6, with 7 positions matching TRBD2. This CDR3 spans 17 amino acids. Germline V gene lookup returns CDR1 SGHRS and CDR2 YFSETQ. V lost 4 bases to trimming and J lost 2 bases; unmatched junction nucleotides: 9. CDR3 residues: CASSPREHVTGANVLTF. CDR3 coding DNA: TGCGCCAGCAGCCCGCGGGAGCATGTGACTGGGGCCAACGTCCTGACTTTC. Drawing the rest from reference TRBV5-1 and TRBJ2-6, the complete variable domain is KAGVTQTPRYLIKTRGQQVTLSCSPISGHRSVSWYQQTPGQGLQFLFEYFSETQRNKGNFPGRFSGRQFSNSRSEMNVSTLELGDSALYLCASSPREHVTGANVLTFGAGSRLTVL.

This clonotype was seen a handful of times. V is TRBV10-1 and J is TRBJ2-1; D not resolved. CDR1 is WNHNN, CDR2 SYGVQD, per germline (reference sequence). The CDR3 is 14 residues long. Trimming cost V 6 bases and J 7 bases, with 16 bases left between them. CDR3 coding DNA: TGCGCCAGCAGAGAGGACCCTACCGGTAATGAGCAGTTCTTC. Residues: CASREDPTGNEQFF.

This chain joins TRBV7-9 and TRBJ1-1, with D tentatively TRBD1 (6 bases). V was cut by 0 bases and J by 6 bases, with 17 bases left in between. The CDR3 sequence is 16 residues long. CDR1 SEHNR and CDR2 FQNEAQ come from the germline V gene (reference sequence). CDR3 loop: CASSLALRGGHAEAFF. In DNA form, the CDR3 reads TGTGCCAGCAGCTTAGCGCTAAGAGGGGGTCACGCTGAAGCTTTCTTT. The variable domain in full, completed from reference TRBV7-9 and TRBJ1-1, reads DTGVSQNPRHKITKRGQNVTFRCDPISEHNRLYWYRQTLGQGPEFLTYFQNEAQLEKSRLLSDRFSAERPKGSFSTLEIQRTEQGDSAMYLCASSLALRGGHAEAFFGQGTRLTVV.

This chain connects TRBV5-1 to TRBJ1-1; D ambiguous. Per germline, CDR1 SGHRS and CDR2 YFSETQ. The CDR3 is 14 residues long. Trimming cost V 3 bases and J 1 base, with 10 bases left between them. The CDR3 DNA reads as TGCGCCAGCAGCTCTGGAGGGCAGAACACTGAAGCTTTCTTT. Translating it yields CASSSGGQNTEAFF.

V and J are TRBV14 and TRBJ2-7, with D uncertain. This CDR3 is 13 amino acids long. Per the germline V gene, CDR1 is SGHDN and CDR2 is FVKESK. V was shortened by 3 bases and J by 4 bases, with 10 bases between the two germline ends. The chain's CDR3 is CASSQVGLYEQYF. The DNA of the CDR3 is TGTGCCAGCAGCCAGGTCGGCCTTTACGAGCAGTACTTC. Full variable domain (outside the CDR3, taken from reference TRBV14 and TRBJ2-7): EAGVTQFPSHSVIEKGQTVTLRCDPISGHDNLYWYRRVMGKEIKFLLHFVKESKQDESGMPNNRFLAERTGGTYSTLKVQPAELEDSGVYFCASSQVGLYEQYFGPGTRLTVT.

This chain links TRBV10-3 with TRBJ2-7; 11 positions agree with TRBD2. CDR1 and CDR2 (germline): ENHRY, SYGVKD. The ends lost 6 bases at V and 3 bases at J; junction bases unmatched: 13. This CDR3 is built from 17 residues. CDR3 bases: TGTGCCATCAGCGCGACTAGCGGGACAAATCTGGGCTACGAGCAGTACTTC. This encodes CAISATSGTNLGYEQYF.

The V gene is TRBV15, the J gene TRBJ2-3, with TRBD2 matching over 9 bases. Germline CDR1 is LNHNV and CDR2 is YYDKDF (reference sequence). The CDR3 sequence is 20 residues long. Germline trimming cut 0 bases from V and 0 bases from J; bases unmatched to any gene: 13. The DNA of the CDR3 is TGTGCCACCAGCAGAGAGGGTTATGCGGGAGGGTTATCTAGCACAGATACGCAGTATTTT. As protein: CATSREGYAGGLSSTDTQYF.

This clonotype was picked up a small number of times. The gene calls are TRBV4-2 and TRBJ1-2; a weak D match, TRBD1 (5 bases). Trimming took off 0 bases at V and 4 bases at J, with 15 bases between the two ends. CDR1 is LGHNA, CDR2 YNFKEQ, per germline. The length of the CDR3 is 16 residues. The CDR3 coding sequence is TGTGCCAGCAGCCAAGAGCAGGGCATTCTGTCCTATGGCTACACCTTC. This codes for CASSQEQGILSYGYTF.

This clonotype has more than one count but fewer than ten. The V gene is TRBV7-2, the J gene TRBJ1-5; D possibly corresponds to TRBD1 (5 bases). Per germline, CDR1 SGHTA and CDR2 FQGNSA. Trimming took off 3 bases at V and 1 base at J, with 16 bases between the two ends. This CDR3 has 17 amino acids. Written as DNA, the CDR3 is TGTGCCAGCAGCTTTGTCCGAGGGGCCTCGAGCAATCAGCCCCAGCATTTT. Translating it yields CASSFVRGASSNQPQHF.

The chain joins TRBV12-3 or TRBV12-4 to TRBJ1-4; a possible D gene is TRBD1 (6 bases). Trimming pared 4 bases from V and 8 bases from J, leaving 17 bases between. The CDR3 extends over 15 amino acids. The CDR3, as DNA: TGTGCCAGCAGTTACGGGACACTCACAAACGAAAAACTGTTTTTT. Protein sequence: CASSYGTLTNEKLFF.

This sequence joins TRBV7-6 and TRBJ1-3; 8 nucleotides line up with TRBD1. The J segment lost 4 bases and the V segment lost 3 bases, leaving 5 bases of the junction unmatched. Per the germline V gene, CDR1 is SGHVS and CDR2 is FNYEAQ. This CDR3 comprises 15 residues. CDR3 amino acids: CASSLSRDRGNTIYF. The CDR3 DNA reads as TGTGCCAGCAGCTTGAGCCGGGACAGGGGAAACACCATATATTTT.

Only one count was recorded for this clonotype. This chain connects TRBV5-1 to TRBJ2-1; TRBD1 aligns across 7 bases. The CDR3 consists of 13 residues. V lost 0 bases, J lost 9 bases, and 3 bases stayed unmatched. Per the germline V gene, CDR1 is SGHRS and CDR2 is YFSETQ. The DNA for the CDR3 is TGCGCCAGCAGCTTGGGGTCAGGGGGTGAGCAGTTCTTC. It encodes CASSLGSGGEQFF.

The table lists this clonotype with a few counts. This chain uses TRBV20-1 with TRBJ2-3; 10 nucleotides match TRBD2. J gave up 1 base and V 5 bases, and 0 bases lay outside the gene matches. Germline lookup yields CDR1 DFQATT and CDR2 SNEGSKA (reference sequence). This CDR3 has 13 amino acids. Written as DNA, the CDR3 is TGCAGTGCTGGGACTAGCGGCACAGATACGCAGTATTTT. It translates to CSAGTSGTDTQYF.

This sequence joins TRBV7-8 and TRBJ2-1; tentative D call: TRBD2 (5 bases). Germline CDR1 is SGHVS and CDR2 is FQNEAQ. The V end lost 5 bases, the J end lost 6 bases, and 11 bases lay between the germline ends. CDR3 length: 13 amino acids. The CDR3 is CASSASAVNEQFF. Here the CDR3 DNA reads TGTGCCAGCAGCGCCTCAGCGGTCAATGAGCAGTTCTTC.

The V call is TRBV5-1, the J call TRBJ2-1, with TRBD2 matching over 7 bases. This CDR3 has 18 residues. With V trimmed by 0 bases and J by 2 bases, 11 bases remained unmatched. Per the germline V gene, CDR1 is SGHRS and CDR2 is YFSETQ. In DNA, the CDR3 is TGCGCCAGCAGCTTGGACATCTCCCGGGAGGATGCCTACAATGAGCAGTTCTTC. Its protein is CASSLDISREDAYNEQFF.

V and J are TRBV20-1 and TRBJ2-5; 8 bases agree with TRBD1. Germline V gives CDR1 DFQATT, CDR2 SNEGSKA (reference sequence). After removal of 6 bases from V and 5 bases from J, the junction contained 14 bases not matched to a gene. This CDR3 is built from 15 residues. The CDR3 is CSARPWAGGAETQYF. DNA for the CDR3: TGCAGTGCGCGTCCATGGGCAGGGGGCGCGGAGACCCAGTACTTC.

To note about this clonotype: One base away lies a much larger clone, so this may be a sequencing read error. The V and J genes are TRBV5-5 and TRBJ1-1; D is uncertain. The V gene's germline CDR1 is SGHKS and CDR2 YYEKEE (reference sequence). The CDR3 consists of 13 residues. For the CDR3, the DNA is TGTGTCAGCAGCTCCCTGGTGAACACTGAAGCTTTCTTT. Its protein is CVSSSLVNTEAFF.

This clonotype was seen only a few times. The chain has TRBV24-1 and TRBJ2-3; 7 bases are a match to TRBD2. The CDR3 length is 15 residues. V dropped 5 bases and J dropped 6; count of bases not matched to a gene: 10. Germline V gene sequence: CDR1 KGHDR, CDR2 SFDVKD. CDR3 sequence: CATSGSGIDFDTQYF. The CDR3, as DNA: TGTGCCACCAGTGGGAGCGGGATAGATTTCGATACGCAGTATTTT.

This clonotype was counted between two and nine times. This chain connects TRBV6-1 to TRBJ2-1; 14 nucleotides align to TRBD2. Trimming cost V 7 bases and J 2 bases; bases outside gene matches: 10. The CDR3 spans 18 residues. Germline CDR1 reads MNHNS; CDR2 reads SASEGT. CDR3 nucleotides: TGTGCCAGCACCTCCGGGACTAGCGGGAGTAGAACCTACAATGAGCAGTTCTTC. It specifies CASTSGTSGSRTYNEQFF.

The J gene is TRBJ2-1, the V gene TRBV20-1; 11 bases are a match to TRBD1. CDR1 and CDR2 from the germline V gene are DFQATT and SNEGSKA (reference sequence). V trimming: 2 bases; J trimming: 4 bases; junction bases outside the gene matches: 4. The length of the CDR3 is 15 residues. The CDR3 region is CSARPGQGVYNEQFF. CDR3 DNA: TGCAGTGCTAGACCGGGACAGGGGGTTTACAATGAGCAGTTCTTC.

This clonotype has a handful of counts. V usage is TRBV2 and J usage is TRBJ2-2, with TRBD1 matching over 10 bases. The germline V gene encodes CDR1 SNHLY and CDR2 FYNNEI. This CDR3 has 16 amino acids. The V and J ends lost 6 bases and 4 bases, in that order; junction bases with no gene match: 8. This CDR3 is CASRIYRDRGTGELFF. Here the CDR3 DNA reads TGTGCCAGCAGGATATACCGGGACAGGGGCACCGGGGAGCTGTTTTTT.